The rows below give T cell receptor beta chains drawn from one sample of a study of vaccination effects on CD4 cells after COVID-19. For these TCRs, the target antigens are not known. Some clones are missing from TCRdb's copy, which holds only in-frame ones; the method was immunoSEQ multiplex PCR. The table shows more than 20,000 clones, with approximately 69% occurring only once. Sequencing was performed on CD4+ T cells from PBMCs cultured with SARS-CoV-2 spike peptides, taken before COVID-19 vaccination. These receptors all stem from a human donor who received a COVID-19 vaccine. CDR3s include the opening cysteine and the closing phenylalanine or tryptophan. D genes are given only for firm matches. A clone size is listed for some rows: how often the clone was seen (once, few, many), or a class if it is expanded.

v_gene: TRBV11-2
j_gene: TRBJ1-1
d_gene: NA
abundance: few
CDR3aa: CASSRDGMNTEAFF
CDR3nt: TGTGCCAGCAGCCGTGACGGAATGAACACTGAAGCTTTCTTT

v_gene: TRBV5-1
j_gene: TRBJ1-1
d_gene: NA
abundance: NA
CDR3aa: CASRSGTHTEAFF
CDR3nt: TGCGCCAGCAGAAGCGGGACTCACACTGAAGCTTTCTTT

v_gene: TRBV5-1
j_gene: TRBJ2-3
d_gene: NA
abundance: NA
CDR3aa: CASSLRTQYTDTQYF
CDR3nt: TGCGCCAGCAGCTTGCGGACACAGTACACAGATACGCAGTATTTT

v_gene: TRBV14
j_gene: TRBJ1-6
d_gene: NA
abundance: few
CDR3aa: CASSLINSPLHF
CDR3nt: TGTGCCAGCAGCCTAATTAATTCACCCCTCCACTTT

v_gene: TRBV4-1
j_gene: TRBJ2-7
d_gene: NA
abundance: NA
CDR3aa: CASSQRPGFYEQYF
CDR3nt: TGCGCCAGCAGCCAACGACCGGGATTCTACGAGCAGTACTTC

v_gene: TRBV7-8
j_gene: TRBJ1-5
d_gene: NA
abundance: few
CDR3aa: CASSLDIRQPQHF
CDR3nt: TGTGCCAGCAGCTTAGACATTAGGCAGCCCCAGCATTTT

v_gene: TRBV5-6
j_gene: TRBJ2-2
d_gene: NA
abundance: NA
CDR3aa: CASSPWNTGELFF
CDR3nt: TGTGCCAGCAGCCCCTGGAACACCGGGGAGCTGTTTTTT

v_gene: TRBV15
j_gene: TRBJ2-1
d_gene: TRBD2
abundance: NA
CDR3aa: CATRVISGGAGEQFF
CDR3nt: TGTGCCACCAGAGTCATATCGGGAGGGGCTGGTGAGCAGTTCTTC

v_gene: TRBV3-1/TRBV3-2
j_gene: TRBJ1-3
d_gene: NA
abundance: NA
CDR3aa: CASSQVASISGNTIYF
CDR3nt: TGTGCCAGCAGCCAAGTCGCCAGCATCTCTGGAAACACCATATATTTT

v_gene: TRBV6-5
j_gene: TRBJ2-1
d_gene: NA
abundance: NA
CDR3aa: CASSPGTTMDNEQFF
CDR3nt: TGTGCCAGCAGCCCCGGGACCACTATGGACAATGAGCAGTTCTTC

v_gene: TRBV7-7
j_gene: TRBJ2-5
d_gene: NA
abundance: NA
CDR3aa: CASSLGRLVLGETQYF
CDR3nt: TGTGCCAGCAGCTTAGGAAGACTAGTGTTGGGAGAGACCCAGTACTTC

v_gene: TRBV6-6
j_gene: TRBJ2-3
d_gene: TRBD2
abundance: once
CDR3aa: CASRDYSTDTQYF
CDR3nt: TGTGCCAGCCGGGACTACAGCACAGATACGCAGTATTTT

v_gene: TRBV11-2
j_gene: TRBJ1-1
d_gene: NA
abundance: medium-sized
CDR3aa: CASSFATGTREAFF
CDR3nt: TGTGCCAGCAGCTTCGCGACCGGGACCCGCGAAGCTTTCTTT

v_gene: TRBV29-1
j_gene: TRBJ2-1
d_gene: TRBD2
abundance: NA
CDR3aa: CSVRPQAGVGYNEQFF
CDR3nt: TGCAGCGTCCGACCCCAAGCGGGAGTGGGGTACAATGAGCAGTTCTTC

v_gene: TRBV10-3
j_gene: TRBJ1-5
d_gene: NA
abundance: few
CDR3aa: CAISVQENQPQHF
CDR3nt: TGTGCCATCAGTGTTCAGGAGAATCAGCCCCAGCATTTT

v_gene: TRBV18
j_gene: TRBJ2-5
d_gene: NA
abundance: NA
CDR3aa: CASSPPSGWETQYF
CDR3nt: TGTGCCAGCTCACCCCCGTCAGGGTGGGAGACCCAGTACTTC

v_gene: TRBV6-1
j_gene: TRBJ1-5
d_gene: NA
abundance: NA
CDR3aa: CASSEAWQGGWPQHF
CDR3nt: TGTGCCAGCAGTGAAGCGTGGCAGGGAGGATGGCCCCAGCATTTT

v_gene: TRBV6-2/TRBV6-3
j_gene: TRBJ2-3
d_gene: NA
abundance: NA
CDR3aa: CASSYHRGAPSSTDTQYF
CDR3nt: TGTGCCAGCAGTTACCACCGGGGGGCCCCCTCTAGCACAGATACGCAGTATTTT

v_gene: TRBV7-7
j_gene: TRBJ2-7
d_gene: TRBD1
abundance: NA
CDR3aa: CASSKDRGYEQYF
CDR3nt: TGTGCCAGCAGCAAAGACAGGGGCTACGAGCAGTACTTC

v_gene: TRBV4-1
j_gene: TRBJ2-3
d_gene: NA
abundance: few
CDR3aa: CASSQDRAESGDTQYF
CDR3nt: TGCGCCAGCAGCCAAGATCGGGCGGAGTCCGGAGATACGCAGTATTTT

v_gene: TRBV24-1
j_gene: TRBJ1-2
d_gene: NA
abundance: few
CDR3aa: CATSDVRNPYGYTF
CDR3nt: TGTGCCACCAGTGATGTTAGAAACCCCTATGGCTACACCTTC

v_gene: TRBV15
j_gene: TRBJ2-2
d_gene: NA
abundance: few
CDR3aa: CATSRVGVLGKNTGELFF
CDR3nt: TGTGCCACCAGCAGAGTTGGAGTTTTAGGAAAGAACACCGGGGAGCTGTTTTTT

v_gene: TRBV2
j_gene: TRBJ2-3
d_gene: NA
abundance: NA
CDR3aa: CASSPAGLRSTDTQYF
CDR3nt: TGTGCCAGCAGCCCAGCCGGGCTCCGAAGCACAGATACGCAGTATTTT

v_gene: TRBV18
j_gene: TRBJ1-3
d_gene: TRBD1
abundance: NA
CDR3aa: CASSSTGDSGNTIYF
CDR3nt: TGTGCCAGCTCCTCGACAGGGGACTCTGGAAACACCATATATTTT

v_gene: TRBV2
j_gene: TRBJ1-2
d_gene: TRBD1
abundance: few
CDR3aa: CASSERGLSYGYTF
CDR3nt: TGTGCCAGCAGTGAAAGGGGGCTTAGCTATGGCTACACCTTC

v_gene: TRBV27
j_gene: TRBJ1-2
d_gene: NA
abundance: NA
CDR3aa: CASSPLEAAPHGGYTF
CDR3nt: TGTGCCAGCAGTCCTCTGGAGGCAGCTCCTCATGGTGGCTACACCTTC

v_gene: TRBV6-1
j_gene: TRBJ2-3
d_gene: TRBD2
abundance: NA
CDR3aa: CASSDSGRALGVQYF
CDR3nt: TGTGCCAGCAGTGATAGCGGGAGGGCTTTAGGTGTGCAGTATTTT

v_gene: TRBV6-2/TRBV6-3
j_gene: TRBJ1-6
d_gene: TRBD1
abundance: NA
CDR3aa: CASSYSGTGYNSPLHF
CDR3nt: TGTGCCAGCAGTTACTCCGGGACAGGATATAATTCACCCCTCCACTTT

v_gene: TRBV19
j_gene: TRBJ2-7
d_gene: TRBD2
abundance: NA
CDR3aa: CASSSLTSGSYEQYF
CDR3nt: TGTGCCAGTAGTTCCTTGACTAGCGGGAGCTACGAGCAGTACTTC

v_gene: TRBV30
j_gene: TRBJ1-1
d_gene: NA
abundance: NA
CDR3aa: CAWSGTWGSEAFF
CDR3nt: TGTGCCTGGAGTGGGACGTGGGGGTCTGAAGCTTTCTTT

v_gene: TRBV6-5
j_gene: TRBJ2-1
d_gene: TRBD1
abundance: NA
CDR3aa: CASTTQGSSYNEQFF
CDR3nt: TGTGCCAGCACTACACAGGGGAGCTCCTACAATGAGCAGTTCTTC

v_gene: TRBV6-5
j_gene: TRBJ2-1
d_gene: TRBD2
abundance: few
CDR3aa: CASSYESSGLNEQFF
CDR3nt: TGTGCCAGCAGTTATGAGTCTAGCGGACTCAATGAGCAGTTCTTC

v_gene: TRBV4-1
j_gene: TRBJ1-3
d_gene: NA
abundance: NA
CDR3aa: CASSLTVVPGPGNTIYF
CDR3nt: TGCGCCAGCAGCCTCACCGTAGTCCCGGGACCAGGAAACACCATATATTTT

v_gene: TRBV6-4
j_gene: TRBJ2-2
d_gene: NA
abundance: NA
CDR3aa: CASRRAGNTGELFF
CDR3nt: TGTGCCAGCAGGCGAGCGGGGAACACCGGGGAGCTGTTTTTT

v_gene: TRBV19
j_gene: TRBJ1-3
d_gene: NA
abundance: NA
CDR3aa: CASSIMGEGLGNTIYF
CDR3nt: TGTGCCAGTAGTATTATGGGGGAAGGCCTTGGAAACACCATATATTTT

v_gene: TRBV6-1
j_gene: TRBJ2-3
d_gene: TRBD1
abundance: NA
CDR3aa: CASSGGRGRSPADTQYF
CDR3nt: TGTGCCAGCAGTGGGGGCAGGGGGCGAAGTCCCGCAGATACGCAGTATTTT

v_gene: TRBV24-1
j_gene: TRBJ1-2
d_gene: NA
abundance: few
CDR3aa: CATSDPSGDYGYTF
CDR3nt: TGTGCCACCAGTGATCCTTCCGGGGACTATGGCTACACCTTC

v_gene: TRBV20-1
j_gene: TRBJ1-1
d_gene: TRBD1
abundance: NA
CDR3aa: CSASITPGTGVAEAFF
CDR3nt: TGCAGTGCTAGTATTACCCCTGGGACAGGGGTGGCTGAAGCTTTCTTT

v_gene: TRBV18
j_gene: TRBJ1-5
d_gene: TRBD1
abundance: NA
CDR3aa: CASSPIPGTEGQPQHF
CDR3nt: TGTGCCAGCTCACCTATTCCCGGGACAGAGGGACAGCCCCAGCATTTT

v_gene: TRBV19
j_gene: TRBJ1-6
d_gene: NA
abundance: few
CDR3aa: CASSIGSGENSPLHF
CDR3nt: TGTGCCAGTAGTATAGGGTCAGGGGAGAATTCACCCCTCCACTTT

v_gene: TRBV11-2
j_gene: TRBJ2-4
d_gene: TRBD2
abundance: NA
CDR3aa: CASSPRRGGDIQYF
CDR3nt: TGTGCCAGCAGCCCACGTCGGGGGGGTGACATTCAGTACTTC

v_gene: TRBV30
j_gene: TRBJ2-6
d_gene: NA
abundance: NA
CDR3aa: CAWSISGANVLTF
CDR3nt: TGTGCCTGGAGTATCTCTGGGGCCAACGTCCTGACTTTC

v_gene: TRBV5-1
j_gene: TRBJ1-1
d_gene: TRBD1
abundance: NA
CDR3aa: CASTRQGAGEMNTEAFF
CDR3nt: TGCGCCAGCACAAGACAGGGGGCGGGCGAAATGAACACTGAAGCTTTCTTT

v_gene: TRBV3-1/TRBV3-2
j_gene: TRBJ1-2
d_gene: NA
abundance: NA
CDR3aa: CASSLSPSWYGYTF
CDR3nt: TGTGCCAGCAGCCTTTCCCCGAGCTGGTATGGCTACACCTTC

v_gene: TRBV12-3/TRBV12-4
j_gene: TRBJ2-7
d_gene: NA
abundance: NA
CDR3aa: CASSPRGGYEQYF
CDR3nt: TGTGCCAGCAGCCCCAGGGGTGGCTACGAGCAGTACTTC

v_gene: TRBV6-5
j_gene: TRBJ2-7
d_gene: NA
abundance: NA
CDR3aa: CASSYSSRGPLYEQYF
CDR3nt: TGTGCCAGCAGTTACTCTAGTCGGGGCCCCCTTTACGAGCAGTACTTC

v_gene: TRBV6-5
j_gene: TRBJ2-5
d_gene: NA
abundance: NA
CDR3aa: CASGRPYQETQYF
CDR3nt: TGTGCCAGCGGGAGACCGTACCAAGAGACCCAGTACTTC